Listed here is a single T cell receptor (beta chain). Its antigen is still unknown. The sample originates from a study of cytomegalovirus exposure and HLA in healthy donors. Study-level findings and limits: Rates of TCR association differed by HLA locus in a later analysis, with DRB1 highest and HLA-C lowest. High sensitivity and specificity were reportedly achieved when the classifier diagnosed cytomegalovirus status. The study assumed roughly uniform donor sequencing depth for presence/absence analyses.

The PCR employed 60 Vbeta primers together with 13 Jbeta primers. The repertoire was sequenced with immunoSEQ multiplex PCR; TCRdb's copy has only in-frame clones and lacks some. The sample contains around 76,000 clones, approximately 70% of which appear only once. V shed 4 bases, J shed 0 bases, and the junction held 11 bases outside the gene matches. CDR1 is SGHDT, CDR2 YYEEEE, per germline. The CDR3 is 17 amino acids. This chain connects TRBV5-6 to TRBJ2-7, with 9 bases fitting TRBD2. Sequencing used PBMCs. This TCR was recovered from a woman between 50 and 59 years old in good health and CMV-seropositive. The CDR3 DNA reads as TGTGCCAGCAGCCTGGGCCCTAGCGGGACTCTCTCCTACGAGCAGTACTTC. This encodes CASSLGPSGTLSYEQYF. Full variable domain (outside the CDR3, taken from reference TRBV5-6 and TRBJ2-7): DAGVTQSPTHLIKTRGQQVTLRCSPKSGHDTVSWYQQALGQGPQFIFQYYEEEERQRGNFPDRFSGHQFPNYSSELNVNALLLGDSALYLCASSLGPSGTLSYEQYFGPGTRLTVT.